This TCR beta chain was sequenced during a study of T-cell reconstitution after alpha-beta-depleted transplantation in children. General observations from the study: Several hundred expanded graft clones reportedly gave rise to the alpha-beta T cells present about two months after transplant. TCRbeta diversity was high at day 60 in some patients (a result of surviving recipient T cells and thymic progenitors). Counts and diversity of T cells one year after transplant came mostly from newly produced T cells.

CDR3 size: 14 residues. Germline V CDR1 and CDR2: SGHTA, FQGNSA. V was pared by 7 bases and J by 3 bases, with 5 bases of the junction left unmatched. Preparation of the TCRbeta library involved a method that used unique molecular identifiers. TCRdb fed the PCR reads into MiXCR, producing one record per CDR3 protein. There are 250,000 to 300,000 distinct CDR3 sequences in the sample; just over 7.5% occur only once, and 9.1% lies in the top ten. This clonotype was counted at least ten times. What it binds is unknown. The sequence came from a female patient aged 2 to 10 who had a stem cell transplant for Fanconi anemia, so the T cells may come from the graft donor. This chain connects TRBV7-2 to TRBJ2-2; 7 positions match TRBD1. This specimen consisted of peripheral blood, obtained 360 days after TCRalphabeta/CD19-depleted stem cell transplant. The DNA of the CDR3 is TGTGCCAGCACCTCGGACAGGCACACCGGGGAGCTGTTTTTT. It encodes CASTSDRHTGELFF. Looking up the rest from reference TRBV7-2 and TRBJ2-2 gives the full variable domain: GAGVSQSPSNKVTEKGKDVELRCDPISGHTALYWYRQSLGQGLEFLIYFQGNSAPDKSGLPSDRFSAERTGGSVSTLTIQRTQQEDSAVYLCASTSDRHTGELFFGEGSRLTVL.